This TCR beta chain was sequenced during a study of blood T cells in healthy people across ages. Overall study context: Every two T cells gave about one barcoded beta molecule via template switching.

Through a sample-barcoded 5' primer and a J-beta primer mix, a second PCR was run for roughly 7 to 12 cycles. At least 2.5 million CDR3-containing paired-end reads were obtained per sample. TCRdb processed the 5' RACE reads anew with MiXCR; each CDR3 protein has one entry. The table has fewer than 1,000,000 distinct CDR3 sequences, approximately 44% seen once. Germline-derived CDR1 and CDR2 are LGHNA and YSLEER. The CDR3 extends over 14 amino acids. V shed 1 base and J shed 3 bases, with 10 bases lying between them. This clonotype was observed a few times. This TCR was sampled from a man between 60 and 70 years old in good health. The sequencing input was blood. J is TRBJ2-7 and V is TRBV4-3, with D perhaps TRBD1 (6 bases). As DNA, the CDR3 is TGCGCCAGCAGCCAAGTACAGGGCTACTACGAGCAGTACTTC. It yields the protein CASSQVQGYYEQYF.